Following are 30 T cell receptor beta chains from one sample sequenced in a study of OX40 agonist ivuxolimab in advanced cancers. Sequencing was performed with immunoSEQ multiplex PCR; in TCRdb, only in-frame clones are kept and a portion is missing. The table has 8,500 to 9,500 clones, approximately 70% seen once; the top ten hold approximately 30%. This specimen was CD4+ or CD8+ T cells sorted from blood, taken in a trial of the OX40 agonist ivuxolimab. The source is an adult with an advanced solid tumor such as melanoma, head and neck, liver or kidney cancer.

The genes are TRBV6-5 and TRBJ2-1, with 9 bases identical to TRBD1. Losses at the gene ends were 6 bases for V and 7 bases for J; bases not matched to a gene: 7. The germline V gene has CDR1 MNHEY and CDR2 SVGAGI. The CDR3 contains 14 residues. CDR3: CASSPGQGGNEQFF. For the CDR3, the DNA is TGTGCCAGCAGCCCGGGACAGGGTGGAAATGAGCAGTTCTTC.

The chain carries TRBV7-2 and TRBJ1-1; D unresolved. The CDR3 contains 14 residues. Germline assignment: CDR1 SGHTA and CDR2 FQGNSA. V was trimmed by 6 bases and J by 0 bases, leaving 11 bases between them. The CDR3 DNA reads TGTGCCAGCAGTGCCCCGGGTTTGAACACTGAAGCTTTCTTT. Translation: CASSAPGLNTEAFF.

The chain employs TRBV9 and TRBJ2-4, with a weak D call TRBD1 (5 bases). Germline CDR1 SGDLS, CDR2 YYNGEE. The ends were cut back, 3 bases at V and 0 bases at J, with 7 bases in the middle. The CDR3 has 14 residues. The CDR3 is CASSEGLAKNIQYF. As DNA, the CDR3 is TGTGCCAGCAGCGAGGGGCTAGCCAAAAACATTCAGTACTTC.

This clone was counted once. This rearrangement joins TRBV11-2 to TRBJ1-1, with 7 bases aligning to TRBD1. Looked up from germline, CDR1 is SGHAT and CDR2 is FQNNGV. The V segment lost 3 bases and the J segment 3 bases; nucleotides outside the gene matches: 1. The CDR3 consists of 13 residues. DNA of the CDR3: TGTGCCAGCAGCTTGACAGGGTACACTGAAGCTTTCTTT. It codes for CASSLTGYTEAFF.

The genes are TRBV30 and TRBJ2-2; 11 bases match TRBD2. The germline gives CDR1 GTSNPN, CDR2 SVGIG (reference sequence). The CDR3 loop spans 15 amino acids. Trimming took 3 bases from V and 6 from J; bases not matched to a gene: 6. Here the CDR3 DNA reads TGTGCCTGGAGACGACTAGCGGGATCGGCCGGGGAGCTGTTTTTT. This encodes CAWRRLAGSAGELFF.

The rearrangement uses TRBV9 and TRBJ2-5, with D unresolved. This CDR3 has 14 amino acids. V gave up 2 bases and J gave up 2 bases, with 10 bases separating them. CDR1 and CDR2 (germline): SGDLS, YYNGEE. The CDR3 protein is CASSVGNPQETQYF. Written as DNA, the CDR3 is TGTGCCAGCAGCGTGGGGAACCCTCAAGAGACCCAGTACTTC.

The chain carries TRBV6-6 and TRBJ1-1; 7 bases fit TRBD1. This CDR3 is 13 amino acids long. After removal of 4 bases from V and 1 base from J, the junction contained 0 bases not matched to a gene. Germline CDR1 is MNHNY and CDR2 is SVGAGI (reference sequence). The CDR3 DNA reads as TGTGCCAGCAGTTCAGGGGGGAACACTGAAGCTTTCTTT. Its translation is CASSSGGNTEAFF.

The chain has TRBV28 and TRBJ1-1; unclear D gene. V dropped 6 bases and J dropped 4 bases, with 12 bases sitting between them. CDR1 and CDR2 (germline): MDHEN, SYDVKM. This CDR3 contains 13 residues. The CDR3, as DNA: TGTGCCAGCAGAAATCCCGGCGGCACTGAAGCTTTCTTT. Translating gives CASRNPGGTEAFF.

V and J are TRBV6-1 and TRBJ2-3; D could derive from TRBD1 or TRBD2 (5 bases each). Trimming pared 7 bases from V and 0 bases from J, leaving 14 bases between. The CDR3 contains 15 residues. Germline CDR1 MNHNS, CDR2 SASEGT. The CDR3 loop reads CASTPGTYSTDTQYF. DNA for the CDR3: TGTGCCAGCACCCCTGGGACGTACAGCACAGATACGCAGTATTTT.

V is TRBV9 and J is TRBJ1-2; 7 nucleotides match TRBD1. V shed 0 bases and J 4 bases; nucleotides not matched to a gene: 0. Germline V gene lookup returns CDR1 SGDLS and CDR2 YYNGEE. CDR3 length: 13 amino acids. The CDR3 nucleotides read TGTGCCAGCAGCGTAGGGGACAGCTATGGCTACACCTTC. This sequence encodes CASSVGDSYGYTF.

This chain joins TRBV7-3 and TRBJ2-1; D gene uncertain. The length of the CDR3 is 15 residues. The germline V and J ends were trimmed by 1 base and 0 bases, with 7 bases remaining between them. Germline CDR1 reads SGHTA; CDR2 reads FQGTGA. CDR3 amino acids: CASSLRKVSYNEQFF. The CDR3 region has the DNA TGTGCCAGCAGCTTAAGAAAGGTCTCCTACAATGAGCAGTTCTTC.

This chain joins TRBV4-1 and TRBJ1-1; 7 nucleotides line up with TRBD1. V trimming: 3 bases; J trimming: 0 bases; junction bases outside the gene matches: 4. The CDR3 is made up of 15 amino acids. The germline V gene has CDR1 MGHRA and CDR2 YSYEKL. In DNA, the CDR3 is TGCGCCAGCAGCCAGGATACAGGGGTGAACACTGAAGCTTTCTTT. Translation gives CASSQDTGVNTEAFF.

J is TRBJ2-3 and V is TRBV9, with 10 bases identical to TRBD1. From germline, CDR1 is SGDLS and CDR2 YYNGEE. The CDR3 length is 13 residues. V gave up 4 bases and J gave up 5 bases; unmatched junction bases: 1. The CDR3 DNA reads as TGTGCCAGCAGCCGGACAGGGGGAGATACGCAGTATTTT. It specifies CASSRTGGDTQYF.

This clone is a singleton in its sample. The rearrangement joins TRBV9 to TRBJ2-1, with D hard to call. The length of the CDR3 is 12 residues. Trimming shortened V by 4 bases and J by 8 bases, and 10 bases separated the two germline ends. Germline loops: CDR1 SGDLS, CDR2 YYNGEE. CDR3: CASSIGAHEQFF. DNA for the CDR3: TGTGCCAGCAGCATAGGCGCCCATGAGCAGTTCTTC.

This clone has just a few counts. The V call is TRBV19, the J call TRBJ1-2; a weak D match, TRBD1 (6 bases). The CDR3 loop spans 15 amino acids. In germline, CDR1 is LNHDA, CDR2 SQIVND (reference sequence). The ends were cut back, 5 bases at V and 6 bases at J, with 19 bases in the middle. The DNA for the CDR3 is TGTGCCAGTAGTCAAGGGACGGGACACGAGGATGGCTACACCTTC. It yields the protein CASSQGTGHEDGYTF.

This clone has more than one count but fewer than ten. The CDR3, as DNA: TGTGCCAGCAGCTGGGGCGGCGGGGAGCTGTTTTTT. It codes for CASSWGGGELFF. The chain recombines TRBV11-1 with TRBJ2-2; perhaps TRBD1 as D (5 bases). Germline CDR1 reads SGHAT; CDR2 reads FQDESV (reference sequence). This CDR3 is built from 12 residues. Trimming removed 4 bases at V and 7 bases at J, with 7 bases between.

The genes are TRBV30 and TRBJ2-7; D gene unclear. CDR3 size: 13 residues. Germline V CDR1 and CDR2: GTSNPN, SVGIG (reference sequence). V lost 0 bases to trimming and J lost 6 bases, with 12 bases between them. The CDR3 sequence is CAWSVLSGTEQYF. CDR3 nucleotides: TGTGCCTGGAGTGTATTGTCAGGCACCGAGCAGTACTTC.

The chain employs TRBV27 and TRBJ1-2; D remains ambiguous. Trimming removed 5 bases from V and 0 bases from J, with 13 bases in between. The CDR3 is made up of 15 amino acids. Germline values: CDR1 MNHEY, CDR2 SMNVEV (reference sequence). The CDR3: CASSEGRPANYGYTF. CDR3 nucleotide sequence: TGTGCCAGCAGTGAGGGCCGTCCCGCTAACTATGGCTACACCTTC.

This rearrangement joins TRBV9 to TRBJ2-1; 7 bases fit TRBD1. Germline V gene data show CDR1 as SGDLS and CDR2 as YYNGEE. The CDR3 totals 13 residues. V was clipped by 1 base and J by 9 bases; unmatched bases: 4. The CDR3 region is CASSVLAGGEQFF. The CDR3, as DNA: TGTGCCAGCAGCGTATTGGCAGGGGGTGAGCAGTTCTTC.

This clone turned up a few times. The J gene is TRBJ1-4, the V gene TRBV12-5, with D unclear. V was pared by 1 base and J by 0 bases, with 9 bases between. The V gene's germline CDR1 is LGHNT and CDR2 FRNRAP. There are 16 residues in the CDR3. DNA for the CDR3: TGTGCTAGTGGTTTGGGCAGCGGTGCAACTAATGAAAAACTGTTTTTT. This codes for CASGLGSGATNEKLFF.

V and J are TRBV7-9 and TRBJ2-7; TRBD2 aligns across 13 bases. V shed 5 bases, J shed 5 bases, and the junction held 3 bases outside the gene matches. CDR3 length: 14 amino acids. Germline CDR1 reads SEHNR; CDR2 reads FQNEAQ (reference sequence). In DNA, the CDR3 is TGTGCCAGCAGCGAACTAGCGGGAGGGCACGAGCAGTACTTC. This encodes CASSELAGGHEQYF.

The chain recombines TRBV9 with TRBJ2-1; tentative D call: TRBD1 (5 bases). In germline, CDR1 is SGDLS, CDR2 YYNGEE. The CDR3 runs to 15 residues. Trimming pared 0 bases from V and 8 bases from J, leaving 15 bases between. Here the CDR3 DNA reads TGTGCCAGCAGCGTAGCAGGGATTTCGCGAGATGAGCAGTTCTTC. The encoded protein is CASSVAGISRDEQFF.

The chain has TRBV4-3 and TRBJ1-2; D gene unclear. The CDR3 runs to 11 residues. V dropped 1 base and J dropped 7 bases, with 4 bases sitting between them. Germline values: CDR1 LGHNA, CDR2 YSLEER. CDR3 loop: CASSQGSGYTF. CDR3 sequence (DNA): TGCGCCAGCAGCCAAGGTAGTGGCTACACCTTC.

In its sample, this clone was seen a few times. The chain has TRBV5-1 and TRBJ2-1, with a tentative D call TRBD2 (5 bases). The CDR3 is 13 amino acids. Trimming removed 0 bases from V and 8 bases from J, with 9 bases in between. Germline V gene data show CDR1 as SGHRS and CDR2 as YFSETQ. The CDR3 nucleotides read TGCGCCAGCAGCTTGGCGGACGGGGATGAGCAGTTCTTC. Its translation: CASSLADGDEQFF.

The chain is built from TRBV10-3 and TRBJ1-2, with TRBD1 matching 7 bases. Germline V gene sequence: CDR1 ENHRY, CDR2 SYGVKD. J gave up 6 bases and V 2 bases, and 12 bases lay outside the gene matches. The CDR3 has 16 amino acids. CDR3: CAISEPTTTGLNGYTF. In DNA form, the CDR3 reads TGTGCCATCAGTGAGCCAACAACGACAGGGCTGAATGGCTACACCTTC.

The rearrangement uses TRBV28 and TRBJ2-7; no definite D call. Trimming pared 5 bases from V and 7 bases from J, leaving 12 bases between. Germline values: CDR1 MDHEN, CDR2 SYDVKM. The CDR3 is 12 residues long. The CDR3 sequence is CASSHPGWEQYF. The CDR3 bases are TGTGCCAGCAGTCATCCTGGGTGGGAGCAGTACTTC.

The chain links TRBV9 to TRBJ2-5; no reliable D call. V was trimmed by 0 bases and J by 3 bases, leaving 9 bases between them. CDR3 length equals 14 residues. The germline V gene has CDR1 SGDLS and CDR2 YYNGEE. The CDR3 protein is CASSVGGRKETQYF. DNA of the CDR3: TGTGCCAGCAGCGTAGGAGGCCGAAAAGAGACCCAGTACTTC.

The chain links TRBV9 to TRBJ1-1, with a tentative D call TRBD1 (5 bases). The CDR3 runs to 15 residues. Between the trimmed V and J ends, which lost 3 bases and 0 bases, there was a span of 12 bases. Germline lookup yields CDR1 SGDLS and CDR2 YYNGEE. The CDR3 region is CASSAGPKLNTEAFF. CDR3 nucleotide sequence: TGTGCCAGCAGCGCGGGACCGAAGCTGAACACTGAAGCTTTCTTT.

This rearrangement joins TRBV7-9 to TRBJ2-2; no reliable D call. Trimming took off 7 bases at V and 8 bases at J, with 5 bases between the two ends. The V gene's germline CDR1 is SEHNR and CDR2 FQNEAQ (reference sequence). CDR3 length: 10 amino acids. The CDR3 sequence: CASTAGELFF. The CDR3 DNA sequence: TGTGCCAGCACCGCTGGGGAGCTGTTTTTT. The whole variable domain, filled in from reference TRBV7-9 and TRBJ2-2, reads DTGVSQNPRHKITKRGQNVTFRCDPISEHNRLYWYRQTLGQGPEFLTYFQNEAQLEKSRLLSDRFSAERPKGSFSTLEIQRTEQGDSAMYLCASTAGELFFGEGSRLTVL.

This clone turned up a few times. J is TRBJ2-7 and V is TRBV27; TRBD2 matches at 7 bases. Germline CDR1 is MNHEY and CDR2 is SMNVEV (reference sequence). V lost 0 bases, J lost 7 bases, and 6 bases stayed unmatched. The CDR3 runs 14 residues. Here the CDR3 DNA reads TGTGCCAGCAGTTTATCGGGGCCGGGGGGAGAGCAGTACTTC. This codes for CASSLSGPGGEQYF.